The subject of this entry is one T cell receptor (beta chain). Sequenced by immunoSEQ multiplex PCR; TCRdb stores in-frame clones only, minus some. This table holds about 70,000 clones, around nine tenths found once. The sample originates from a study of T cell responses to AZD1222 COVID-19 vaccine. With 8 bases removed from V and 6 bases from J, the gap between germline ends came to 10 bases. This CDR3 contains 11 residues. The germline V gene has CDR1 WSHSY and CDR2 SAAADI. This chain joins TRBV10-2 and TRBJ2-5; D may be TRBD1 or TRBD2 (5 bases each). The sequence was collected from an adult who received the AZD1222 COVID-19 vaccine. The sequencing here drew on peripheral blood, taken 28 days after the second AZD1222 dose. CDR3 amino acids: CASGTAQTQYF. The CDR3 DNA reads as TGCGCCAGCGGGACGGCCCAGACCCAGTACTTC.